These 30 T cell receptor beta chains were sequenced from one sample in a study of blood T cell repertoires in COVID-19. The method was immunoSEQ multiplex PCR; TCRdb's version includes in-frame clones alone and lacks a portion of them. The repertoire holds roughly 200,000 clones, with around four fifths as singletons. Sequences were obtained from PBMCs or T cells enriched from blood (not recorded which). The receptors were gathered from a woman aged 45-65 years who had been exposed to COVID-19.

The chain links TRBV12-5 to TRBJ1-1; D gene uncertain. V was cut by 3 bases and J by 0 bases, with 14 bases left in between. Germline V gene lookup returns CDR1 LGHNT and CDR2 FRNRAP. CDR3 length: 16 amino acids. CDR3 coding DNA: TGTGCTAGTGGTTTTATATCATCTAGTCTGAACACTGAAGCTTTCTTT. It translates to CASGFISSSLNTEAFF.

J is TRBJ1-6 and V is TRBV5-1; D gene ambiguous. The germline V gene has CDR1 SGHRS and CDR2 YFSETQ. V was clipped by 0 bases and J by 0 bases, with 13 bases between them. The CDR3 covers 18 residues. CDR3 residues: CASSLDPKTYSYNSPLHF. CDR3 nucleotide sequence: TGCGCCAGCAGCTTGGACCCTAAAACCTACTCCTATAATTCACCCCTCCACTTT.

V gene TRBV18 combines with J gene TRBJ2-3; weak D call: TRBD1 (6 bases). There are 12 residues in the CDR3. V was cut by 4 bases and J by 6 bases, with 8 bases left in between. CDR1 is KGHSH and CDR2 is LQKENI in the germline V gene. The CDR3 sequence: CASSRGRDTQYF. In nucleotides, the CDR3 is TGTGCCAGCTCACGGGGGCGGGATACGCAGTATTTT.

This clone has only a few counts. A junction boundary mismatches the germline segment, possibly from a read error. In DNA, the CDR3 is TGTGCCAGCAGTTTCAGAGGGACAGGGTACACTGAGCAGTTCTTC. It translates to CASSFRGTGYTEQFF. The genes are TRBV28 and TRBJ2-1, with 9 bases fitting TRBD1. The germline V gene encodes CDR1 MDHEN and CDR2 SYDVKM. CDR3 size: 15 residues.

The CDR3 region has the DNA TGTGCCAGCAGCCTCGAGCGGGGGGGAACAGATACGCAGTATTTT. It codes for CASSLERGGTDTQYF. The rearrangement joins TRBV6-5 to TRBJ2-3, with 10 bases identical to TRBD2. The CDR3 consists of 15 residues. Germline loops: CDR1 MNHEY, CDR2 SVGAGI. Trimming at V came to 6 bases and at J to 3 bases, leaving 6 bases not matched to a gene.

V and J are TRBV19 and TRBJ1-1, with a tentative D call TRBD1 (6 bases). Germline CDR1 and CDR2: LNHDA and SQIVND (reference sequence). The CDR3 has 16 residues. V lost 5 bases and J lost 6, with 22 bases in between. CDR3 region: CASSSALRQAGAEAFF. DNA for the CDR3: TGTGCCAGTAGTTCGGCCCTTCGACAGGCAGGGGCTGAAGCTTTCTTT. The variable domain in full, completed from reference TRBV19 and TRBJ1-1, reads DGGITQSPKYLFRKEGQNVTLSCEQNLNHDAMYWYRQDPGQGLRLIYYSQIVNDFQKGDIAEGYSVSREKKESFPLTVTSAQKNPTAFYLCASSSALRQAGAEAFFGQGTRLTVV.

The chain uses TRBV30 and TRBJ1-1; TRBD1 is a possible D gene (6 bases). The germline gives CDR1 GTSNPN, CDR2 SVGIG (reference sequence). V was trimmed by 0 bases and J by 11 bases, leaving 13 bases between them. This CDR3 spans 12 amino acids. The CDR3 spells CAWSVGQSGAFF. The CDR3 DNA is TGTGCCTGGAGTGTAGGACAGTCGGGGGCTTTCTTT.

The V and J genes are TRBV19 and TRBJ1-2, with unresolved D. V dropped 5 bases and J dropped 5 bases, with 12 bases sitting between them. Per the germline V gene, CDR1 is LNHDA and CDR2 is SQIVND (reference sequence). This CDR3 region has 13 residues. In nucleotides, the CDR3 is TGTGCCAGTAGTTTACGGTTTACGTATGGCTACACCTTC. It translates to CASSLRFTYGYTF.

The V and J genes are TRBV5-1 and TRBJ2-5; maybe TRBD2 (6 bases). Germline values: CDR1 SGHRS, CDR2 YFSETQ. This CDR3 is built from 14 residues. V was pared by 2 bases and J by 5 bases, with 13 bases between. CDR3 sequence: CASSFTWGVETQYF. The DNA for the CDR3 is TGCGCCAGCAGCTTTACTTGGGGGGTGGAGACCCAGTACTTC.

This chain joins TRBV5-1 and TRBJ1-3; TRBD1 might be the D (5 bases). Deletions cut 2 bases from V and 0 bases from J, with 12 bases between. Germline CDR1 SGHRS, CDR2 YFSETQ. This CDR3 spans 16 amino acids. The CDR3 DNA is TGCGCCAGCAGCTTAGACAGCTACCCCTCTGGAAACACCATATATTTT. It specifies CASSLDSYPSGNTIYF.

V and J are TRBV10-1 and TRBJ1-5; D unclear. Trimming took off 7 bases at V and 2 bases at J, with 15 bases between the two ends. This CDR3 is 15 amino acids long. CDR1 and CDR2 (germline): WNHNN, SYGVQD (reference sequence). The CDR3 DNA follows: TGCGCCAGCACCAGTTCGGGGAGGGGCAATCAGCCCCAGCATTTT. This encodes CASTSSGRGNQPQHF.

The chain combines TRBV12-3 or TRBV12-4 with TRBJ1-6, with D unclear. With 6 bases removed from V and 8 bases from J, the gap between germline ends came to 11 bases. The CDR3 extends over 13 amino acids. CDR3 amino acids: CASSRVRDSPLHF. The CDR3 DNA reads TGTGCCAGCAGCCGTGTACGGGATTCACCCCTCCACTTT.

The V and J genes are TRBV6-5 and TRBJ2-1; 11 nucleotides align to TRBD2. The CDR3 has 16 residues. Germline V gene lookup returns CDR1 MNHEY and CDR2 SVGAGI. J lost 8 bases, V lost 4 bases, and 10 bases had no gene match. The CDR3 DNA sequence: TGTGCCAGCAGTTCTCTAGCGGGGGGCGCTTCAGATGAGCAGTTCTTC. Translating it yields CASSSLAGGASDEQFF.

The V and J genes are TRBV7-8 and TRBJ1-2; D possibly corresponds to TRBD1 (5 bases). CDR3 length: 13 residues. CDR1 and CDR2 from the germline V gene are SGHVS and FQNEAQ. Trimming pared 1 base from V and 4 bases from J, leaving 7 bases between. The DNA of the CDR3 is TGTGCCAGCAGCTTAGGGGGACTCTATGGCTACACCTTC. Translated: CASSLGGLYGYTF.

The V call is TRBV28, the J call TRBJ1-2; 8 nucleotides match TRBD1. With V trimmed by 6 bases and J by 8 bases, 14 bases remained unmatched. The CDR3 sequence is 15 residues long. The germline V gene encodes CDR1 MDHEN and CDR2 SYDVKM. CDR3 protein: CASSFFQGAGVGYTF. The CDR3 DNA reads as TGTGCCAGCAGCTTTTTCCAGGGGGCGGGGGTAGGCTACACCTTC.

This clone was counted once. The V call is TRBV27, the J call TRBJ2-3; D gene unclear. Germline V lookup: CDR1 MNHEY, CDR2 SMNVEV (reference sequence). V was shortened by 5 bases and J by 2 bases, with 14 bases between the two germline ends. The CDR3 is 15 residues long. This CDR3 is CASSRAAQYTDTQYF. In DNA form, the CDR3 reads TGTGCCAGCAGTCGCGCGGCCCAATACACAGATACGCAGTATTTT.

The V call is TRBV19, the J call TRBJ1-1; a possible D gene is TRBD1 (6 bases). With 3 bases removed from V and 1 base from J, the gap between germline ends came to 15 bases. The CDR3 sequence is 16 residues long. Looked up from germline, CDR1 is LNHDA and CDR2 is SQIVND (reference sequence). The CDR3 nucleotides read TGTGCCAGTAGTATGGGGGCAGGGCGATGGAACACTGAAGCTTTCTTT. Protein sequence: CASSMGAGRWNTEAFF.

This chain links TRBV11-2 with TRBJ2-3; weak D call: TRBD2 (5 bases). V lost 0 bases and J 14 bases, leaving 15 bases between the germline ends. The germline gives CDR1 SGHAT, CDR2 FQNNGV. This CDR3 has 13 residues. The CDR3 reads CASSLDGSTEAYF. The CDR3 DNA follows: TGTGCCAGCAGCTTAGATGGGAGTACAGAGGCGTATTTT.

CDR3 in amino acids: CASSRDRGKIGELFF. CDR3 in DNA: TGTGCCAGCTCCCGCGACAGGGGAAAGATCGGGGAGCTGTTTTTT. This sequence joins TRBV18 and TRBJ2-2; 8 bases align to TRBD1. Germline CDR1 is KGHSH and CDR2 is LQKENI. CDR3 size: 15 residues. The V and J ends lost 6 bases and 7 bases, in that order; junction bases with no gene match: 10. Complete variable domain (other parts from reference TRBV18 and TRBJ2-2): NAGVMQNPRHLVRRRGQEARLRCSPMKGHSHVYWYRQLPEEGLKFMVYLQKENIIDESGMPKERFSAEFPKEGPSILRIQQVVRGDSAAYFCASSRDRGKIGELFFGEGSRLTVL.

The J gene is TRBJ1-1, the V gene TRBV2, with 10 bases that match TRBD1. The length of the CDR3 is 15 residues. Germline V CDR1 and CDR2: SNHLY, FYNNEI. Trimming at V came to 7 bases and at J to 4 bases, leaving 9 bases not matched to a gene. This CDR3 reads CASTRETGGGTEAFF. DNA for the CDR3: TGTGCCAGCACCCGCGAGACAGGGGGCGGCACTGAAGCTTTCTTT.

This clone occurred many times. Additional DNA sequences in this sample encode the identical CDR3. The V and J genes are TRBV2 and TRBJ1-2, with a weak D call TRBD1 (5 bases). Per germline, CDR1 SNHLY and CDR2 FYNNEI. V was shortened by 2 bases and J by 5 bases, with 12 bases between the two germline ends. The CDR3 runs 14 residues. For the CDR3, the DNA is TGTGCCAGCAGTGAAACAGGCCCATCATATGGCTACACCTTC. Protein sequence: CASSETGPSYGYTF.

This chain joins TRBV12-3 or TRBV12-4 and TRBJ1-1, with D perhaps TRBD1 (6 bases). V was pared by 2 bases and J by 9 bases, with 13 bases between. CDR3 size: 13 residues. CDR3: CASSLLRTDQAFF. The CDR3 nucleotides are TGTGCCAGCAGTTTACTGAGGACAGATCAAGCTTTCTTT.

The chain's CDR3 is CASSKDLARAGELFF. Here the CDR3 DNA reads TGCGCCAGCAGTAAGGACTTAGCTAGGGCCGGGGAGCTGTTTTTT. V gene TRBV5-1 combines with J gene TRBJ2-2, with D possibly being TRBD2 (5 bases). Germline CDR1 and CDR2: SGHRS and YFSETQ. CDR3 length: 15 residues. Trimming left V 5 bases short and J 6 bases short, with 17 bases between.

The V call is TRBV5-5, the J call TRBJ1-6, with 10 bases that match TRBD1. The CDR3 runs 16 residues. V was clipped by 3 bases and J by 7 bases; unmatched bases: 7. CDR1 and CDR2 (germline): SGHKS, YYEKEE (reference sequence). This chain's CDR3 is CASSSGTGAENSPLHF. The DNA for the CDR3 is TGTGCCAGCAGCTCCGGGACAGGGGCGGAAAATTCACCCCTCCACTTT.

The gene calls are TRBV4-1 and TRBJ1-6; TRBD1 aligns across 9 bases. CDR3 size: 12 residues. V was clipped by 6 bases and J by 14 bases; unmatched bases: 5. Germline V gene data show CDR1 as MGHRA and CDR2 as YSYEKL. The CDR3 spells CASSRGQGSLHF. In DNA, the CDR3 is TGCGCCAGCAGTCGAGGACAGGGGTCCCTCCACTTT.

CDR3 amino acids: CASSRGQGNTIYF. In DNA form, the CDR3 reads TGTGCCAGCAGCCGGGGACAGGGAAACACCATATATTTT. V and J are TRBV13 and TRBJ1-3; 7 bases agree with TRBD1. Germline-derived CDR1 and CDR2 are PRHDT and FYEKMQ (reference sequence). This CDR3 is 13 amino acids long. J was trimmed by 4 bases and V by 5 bases; bases with no gene match: 2.

The chain employs TRBV12-3 or TRBV12-4 and TRBJ1-2, with D possibly being TRBD1 (5 bases). V lost 2 bases and J lost 7, with 11 bases in between. This CDR3 comprises 13 residues. CDR3 amino acids: CASSLKAGSGYTF. The CDR3 DNA is TGTGCCAGCAGTTTAAAGGCAGGGTCTGGCTACACCTTC.

V and J are TRBV25-1 and TRBJ1-1; tentative D call: TRBD1 (5 bases). This CDR3 spans 13 amino acids. From germline, CDR1 is MGHDK and CDR2 SYGVNS. V was trimmed by 4 bases and J by 5 bases, leaving 11 bases between them. The chain's CDR3 is CASSVRGLTEAFF. The CDR3 region has the DNA TGTGCCAGCAGTGTCCGGGGGTTAACTGAAGCTTTCTTT.

The V and J genes are TRBV5-5 and TRBJ1-2; 7 bases align to TRBD1. The V and J ends lost 4 bases and 4 bases, in that order; junction bases with no gene match: 13. CDR1 and CDR2 (germline): SGHKS, YYEKEE (reference sequence). CDR3 length: 16 residues. The CDR3 nucleotides are TGTGCCAGCAGCCGGGTTAGACAGGGCACCTTCTATGGCTACACCTTC. It specifies CASSRVRQGTFYGYTF.

This rearrangement joins TRBV6-4 to TRBJ1-1; 8 bases align to TRBD1. The CDR3 sequence is 16 residues long. Germline CDR1 reads MRHNA; CDR2 reads SNTAGT. The J segment lost 1 base and the V segment lost 0 bases, leaving 4 bases of the junction unmatched. The CDR3 protein is CASSDSYRGGNTEAFF. The CDR3 DNA is TGTGCCAGCAGTGACTCCTACAGGGGGGGGAACACTGAAGCTTTCTTT.